This T cell receptor (beta chain) was recorded in a study of shared clonotypes between healthy human individuals (dated by TCRdb to 2020 to 2022). For the study in its entirety: Two women and a few men aged 18 to 49 years were included in the cohort. Per donor, three plates each were used for CD4 naive and CD4 memory, two for CD8 naive, and one for CD8 memory. Between about 0.8 and 9 billion PBMCs per donor were obtained by leukapheresis. Blood TCR repertoires of about five healthy adults were deeply sequenced to estimate repertoire size and the extent of clonotype sharing between individuals. To increase sequencing depth and limit assay-specific biases, TCR repertoire library preparation and sequencing were carried out by different laboratories using diverse techniques.

A word on this clone: Its antigen specificity is not known. The input lacks base qualities; no much larger clone sits a single base away.

For the CD8 naive samples, CD45RO-negative cells were positively selected for CCR7, yielding a CD45RA+CCR7+ population from which TemRA cells were excluded. Donors were healthy HIV-negative adults with no recently reported acute infections or vaccinations. Every donor was a Caucasian adult residing in Nashville, Tennessee, USA. Blood was obtained by leukapheresis, after which PBMCs were separated by Ficoll-Histopaque density gradient centrifugation and cryopreserved in liquid nitrogen vapor phase. Purity and quantity of every magnetically sorted T cell population were checked by analytical flow cytometry. Genomic DNA was isolated from every sorted fraction and measured by UV absorbance on a Nanodrop 2000c. Using the deep immunoSEQ assay, multiplex PCR amplified TCR CDR3 regions from genomic DNA. For each cell subset, the extracted genomic DNA was distributed evenly across all wells of several immunoSEQ 96-well plates, and each plate served as one replicate. For sorted subsets, 200 to 250 ng genomic DNA, equal to about 30,000 T cell genomes, was loaded into each replicate PCR. Purified libraries were quantified with a Qubit 3.0 fluorometer, sized on a Bioanalyzer 2100, and re-quantified with the KAPA Library Quantification kit. Every immunoSEQ 96-well plate was sequenced on a separate single-read 150-cycle Illumina NextSeq 550 flow cell. The study's own analysis went as follows. The immunoSEQ output contained only junctional sequences without quality scores, so filtering could not match that applied to full-length reads. To assign V/J genes and CDR3, sequences were annotated against IMGT germline references using PyIR, a Python wrapper for IgBLAST v1.9. Any read was removed if the V/J assignment was weak (E-value above 1e-6), the CDR3 was missing, or the read contained stop codons, out-of-frame junctions, or ambiguous translated residues. V3J clonotypes were defined as sequences sharing the same inferred V gene, J gene, and CDR3 amino acid sequence. Percentage overlap between repertoires was computed as shared unique clonotypes divided by the size of the smaller repertoire. Repertoire richness was assessed with RTK rarefaction, the Chao1 estimator, and Recon v2.1 estimates of unobserved clonotypes. OLGA was used to compute generation probabilities for all TCRbeta clonotypes that the gDNA method yielded from four donors. Here the immuneACCESS table is served through TCRdb, limited to in-frame sequences with V and J called. Missing clones are a known gap in these copies; in checked studies unresolved V genes cover under half, and the rest lacks a known reason. V, J and clone size were drawn from that table, and D and trimming were deduced from the DNA. The sample data list around 580,000 clones, and 98% of these were observed just once. The ten largest clones add up to less than 0.35% of the sample.

CDR3 length: 19 amino acids, cysteine to phenylalanine. The sequence is cut down to CDR3 DNA, 57 bases in frame from base 1. Trimming takes 3 bases off V and 7 bases off J; junction bases not matched to a gene: 22. Sequences SQVTM (CDR1) and ANQGSEA (CDR2) are obtained from the germline V gene. General conclusions and limits of the study: Higher generation probabilities were observed for clonotypes shared by all four sorted-subset donors than for non-shared clonotypes. Incomplete sequencing was indicated by rarefaction of sorted-subset datasets, despite the large sequencing depth. Sampling was restricted to blood, and TCR repertoires in tissues likely differ from the TCR repertoires found in blood. Based on pairwise subsampling, the degree of clonotype sharing among donors was expected to be affected by sequencing depth. Sharing across a handful of donors was observed for approximately 4.6% of naive CD4, over 3% of naive CD8, roughly 2.4% of memory CD4, and about 0.4% of memory CD8 clonotypes. Estimated clonotype richness was generally larger for naive than for memory subsets. The small number of donors limited the genetic and exposure-history diversity represented.

Sequencing used naive CD8+ T cells sorted from blood. The cell subset or site label, as the study defines it: CD45RA+CCR7+. The clonotype was recovered from a man aged 25-45 years in good health. This sequence uses TRBV29-1 and TRBJ2-1, with 9 bases matching TRBD1. Read as DNA, the sequence is TGCAGCGTTGAGCTAACCCACCCGGTGATGGGGACAGGGAGGAATGAGCAGTTCTTC. Translated, this is CSVELTHPVMGTGRNEQFF.